The 13 T cell receptor beta chains listed next were all sequenced from one sample in a study of T cells in Graves' hyperthyroidism and ophthalmopathy. RNA transcripts provided the source from which TCR beta CDR3 regions were amplified. The HTBI primer set was used in a first-round RT-PCR of the TCR CDR3. TCRdb re-called the multiplex PCR reads with MiXCR, one entry per CDR3 protein. Seen here are hundreds of thousands of distinct CDR3 sequences, about 25% observed once, and the top ten hold around 40%. Material for sequencing was blood. These receptors all come from a woman in her forties with Graves' ophthalmopathy.

This clonotype was counted many times. The rearrangement uses TRBV2 and TRBJ1-1; D gene unclear. The V gene's germline CDR1 is SNHLY and CDR2 FYNNEI. The V and J ends lost 5 bases and 7 bases respectively, with 8 bases between them. The CDR3 totals 11 residues. Here the CDR3 reads CASSRDNEAFF. For the CDR3, the DNA is TGTGCCAGCAGTCGAGACAATGAAGCTTTCTTT.

This clonotype showed up many times. Given a much more abundant clone one base away, this may be a read error. The J gene is TRBJ2-5, the V gene TRBV4-1; no definite D call. Between the trimmed V and J ends, which lost 1 base and 9 bases, there was a span of 9 bases. CDR3 length: 12 amino acids. CDR1 is MGHRA and CDR2 is YSYEKL in the germline V gene. The CDR3 DNA is TGCGCCAGCAGCCAAGTAGGCGAGGCCCAGTACTTC. Residues: CASSQVGEAQYF.

This clonotype was seen repeatedly, ten times or more. V gene TRBV30 combines with J gene TRBJ1-2; D is perhaps TRBD1 (5 bases). V was trimmed by 1 base and J by 3 bases, leaving 9 bases between them. Per the germline V gene, CDR1 is GTSNPN and CDR2 is SVGIG (reference sequence). The CDR3 has 13 amino acids. The CDR3 spells CAWSAGIHYGYTF. CDR3 sequence (DNA): TGTGCCTGGAGTGCAGGGATACACTATGGCTACACCTTC. Full variable domain (rest looked up from reference TRBV30 and TRBJ1-2): SQTIHQWPATLVQPVGSPLSLECTVEGTSNPNLYWYRQAAGRGLQLLFYSVGIGQISSEVPQNLSASRPQDRQFILSSKKLLLSDSGFYLCAWSAGIHYGYTFGSGTRLTVV.

This clonotype was seen many times. The J gene is TRBJ2-7, the V gene TRBV18; D is perhaps TRBD1 (6 bases). V lost 2 bases and J lost 6, with 14 bases in between. Germline loops: CDR1 KGHSH, CDR2 LQKENI. The CDR3 is made up of 14 amino acids. The CDR3 region is CASSPTQGSFEQYF. CDR3 DNA sequence: TGTGCCAGCTCACCAACACAGGGTTCTTTCGAGCAGTACTTC.

The chain uses TRBV24-1 and TRBJ2-7, with a possible D match to TRBD1 (5 bases). CDR1 is KGHDR and CDR2 is SFDVKD in the germline V gene. V was trimmed by 4 bases and J by 3 bases, leaving 9 bases between them. The CDR3 has 13 residues. The CDR3 is CATSDSGHYEQYF. Written as DNA, the CDR3 is TGTGCCACCAGTGACTCCGGACACTACGAGCAGTACTTC.

J is TRBJ1-2 and V is TRBV28; 7 bases fit TRBD1. The V gene's germline CDR1 is MDHEN and CDR2 SYDVKM. This CDR3 has 13 amino acids. The J segment lost 6 bases and the V segment lost 6 bases, leaving 7 bases of the junction unmatched. The chain's CDR3 is CASSPDRVNGYTF. Written as DNA, the CDR3 is TGTGCCAGCAGCCCCGACAGGGTCAATGGCTACACCTTC.

This clonotype was seen many times. The genes are TRBV6-1 and TRBJ2-7, with TRBD2 matching over 8 bases. The CDR3 loop spans 14 amino acids. CDR1 MNHNS and CDR2 SASEGT come from the germline V gene. The ends lost 7 bases at V and 4 bases at J; junction bases unmatched: 9. The chain's CDR3 is CASTLGSGSYEQYF. The CDR3 bases are TGTGCCAGCACCCTCGGAAGCGGGAGTTACGAGCAGTACTTC.

The V and J genes are TRBV24-1 and TRBJ2-5; 7 positions agree with TRBD1. The CDR3 is made up of 14 amino acids. V lost 4 bases and J lost 5; bases outside the gene matches: 6. CDR1 is KGHDR, CDR2 SFDVKD, per germline. This CDR3 reads CATSDPGQAETQYF. The CDR3 region has the DNA TGTGCCACCAGTGACCCCGGACAGGCGGAGACCCAGTACTTC.

This clonotype occurred many times. This chain links TRBV6-2 or TRBV6-3 with TRBJ2-4; TRBD1 matches at 8 bases. CDR1 is MNHEY and CDR2 is SVGEGT in the germline V gene. The CDR3 length is 13 residues. V shed 10 bases, J shed 6 bases, and the junction held 8 bases outside the gene matches. CDR3 coding DNA: TGTGCCACCCAAGGGGACAGGATAAACATTCAGTACTTC. Translated, it gives CATQGDRINIQYF.

This clonotype appeared a single time. V gene TRBV6-2 or TRBV6-3 combines with J gene TRBJ1-6, with D perhaps matching TRBD1 (5 bases). Germline CDR1 MNHEY, CDR2 SVGEGT. V was trimmed by 6 bases and J by 3 bases, leaving 9 bases between them. This CDR3 is 14 amino acids long. CDR3 DNA: TGTGCCAGCAGGGCGACAGTCTATAATTCACCCCTCCACTTT. It translates to CASRATVYNSPLHF.

The chain carries TRBV15 and TRBJ2-4; tentatively, D is TRBD1 (6 bases). Trimming took 6 bases from V and 1 from J, leaving 13 bases between them. Per germline, CDR1 LNHNV and CDR2 YYDKDF (reference sequence). This CDR3 is 15 amino acids long. The DNA for the CDR3 is TGTGCCACCAGTCAGGGGTTCGGGGCCAAAAACATTCAGTACTTC. Residues: CATSQGFGAKNIQYF.

The chain uses TRBV6-1 and TRBJ2-7, with a possible D match to TRBD1 (6 bases). Germline-derived CDR1 and CDR2 are MNHNS and SASEGT. The V end lost 6 bases, the J end lost 4 bases, and 19 bases lay between the germline ends. This CDR3 is 15 amino acids long. As DNA, the CDR3 is TGTGCCAGCAGATCTGAGCCCGGGACATTATACGAGCAGTACTTC. This translates into CASRSEPGTLYEQYF.

The chain combines TRBV2 with TRBJ1-1, with D possibly being TRBD1 (5 bases). Germline V gene sequence: CDR1 SNHLY, CDR2 FYNNEI. Trimming took 6 bases from V and 6 from J, leaving 14 bases between them. There are 13 residues in the CDR3. In DNA form, the CDR3 reads TGTGCCAGCAGGGGGCTCGACAGCTCTGAAGCTTTCTTT. Translated, it gives CASRGLDSSEAFF.